This T cell receptor beta chain is from a study of OX40 agonist ivuxolimab in advanced cancers. Overall study: People in dose escalation had one of these cancers: hepatocellular carcinoma, melanoma, renal cell or head and neck cancer. Study-level findings and limits: The study found among the lowest clonal expansion in partial responders at 0.1-3.0 mg/kg.

The ends lost 3 bases at V and 4 bases at J; junction bases unmatched: 11. Germline V gene lookup returns CDR1 LGHNA and CDR2 YNFKEQ. The length of the CDR3 is 17 residues. Profiling relied on immunoSEQ multiplex PCR, and the TCRdb table lists in-frame clones only, not all of them. The sample lists around 86,000 clones, approximately 84% seen once, with roughly 2.7% in the top ten. For this clone: No antigen is known for it.

Blood draws occurred at baseline, cycle 4 day 1, and cycle 7 day 1. Sample: CD4+ or CD8+ T cells sorted from blood, taken in a trial of the OX40 agonist ivuxolimab. This chain joins TRBV4-2 and TRBJ1-5, with 8 nucleotides matching TRBD1. This TCR was recovered from an adult with an advanced solid tumor such as melanoma, head and neck, liver or kidney cancer. The DNA of the CDR3 is TGTGCCAGCAGCCAGCACTCGGACAGGGCAGAGAATCAGCCCCAGCATTTT. It specifies CASSQHSDRAENQPQHF.